These 30 T cell receptor beta chains were all obtained from the same sample, sequenced in a study of beta chain features in type 1 diabetes (dated by TCRdb to 2017 to 2018). Overall study results and their limits: Type 1 diabetes patients showed a moderate but significant shortening of TCRB CDR3 length in all four CD4+ subsets.

The library relied on the immunoSEQ multiplex PCR assay. The entire amount of isolated RNA was reverse transcribed using the High Capacity cDNA Reverse Transcription Kit, so the sequenced TCRB transcripts were expressed ones. The source is immuneACCESS, and TCRdb retained only in-frame sequences with V and J called. Part of the clones is not carried over; for the studies checked, unresolved V genes explain less than half of this, and the remainder is unexplained. This sample comprises about 280,000 clones, over 12% of them detected only once. Clones ranked in the top ten supply less than 0.02% of the sample. Antigens for these TCRs are unknown. Sequenced sample: naive CD4+ T cells from blood. The sample's cell subset or site label is to be understood as: true naive CD4+ T cells. The receptors originated from a man younger than 30 with type 1 diabetes.

The chain employs TRBV7-9 and TRBJ2-7, with TRBD2 matching over 10 bases. The J segment lost 2 bases and the V segment lost 2 bases, leaving 3 bases of the junction unmatched. The CDR3 contains 15 residues. Germline CDR1 SEHNR, CDR2 FQNEAQ (reference sequence). The CDR3 reads CASSLSGRAAYEQYF. Here the CDR3 DNA reads TGTGCCAGCAGCTTAAGCGGGAGGGCCGCCTACGAGCAGTACTTC.

The chain links TRBV18 to TRBJ2-7, with 7 positions matching TRBD1. The CDR3 covers 13 residues. V lost 5 bases and J lost 5; bases outside the gene matches: 6. Germline CDR1 and CDR2: KGHSH and LQKENI. CDR3 protein: CASSSTGFDEQYF. The CDR3 DNA is TGTGCCAGCTCATCGACAGGGTTCGACGAGCAGTACTTC.

This clone has only a few counts. The chain employs TRBV5-5 and TRBJ1-2; possibly TRBD1 for D (6 bases). V gave up 6 bases and J gave up 3 bases, with 12 bases separating them. The CDR3 sequence is 13 residues long. Per the germline V gene, CDR1 is SGHKS and CDR2 is YYEKEE (reference sequence). This CDR3 reads CASTKGTYYGYTF. CDR3 nucleotide sequence: TGTGCCAGCACCAAAGGGACATACTATGGCTACACCTTC.

This clone occurred once. The rearrangement links TRBV5-1 to TRBJ2-5; 12 positions match TRBD2. Germline CDR1 reads SGHRS; CDR2 reads YFSETQ. V was clipped by 0 bases and J by 5 bases; unmatched bases: 5. The CDR3 sequence is 16 residues long. The DNA of the CDR3 is TGCGCCAGCAGCTTGGGACTAGCGGGAGTATGGGAGACCCAGTACTTC. Translated, it gives CASSLGLAGVWETQYF.

The CDR3 sequence is CSVGGQGLHGELFF. In DNA form, the CDR3 reads TGCAGCGTTGGGGGACAGGGACTACACGGGGAGCTGTTTTTT. The chain links TRBV29-1 to TRBJ2-2, with 9 positions matching TRBD1. Germline V lookup: CDR1 SQVTM, CDR2 ANQGSEA. The CDR3 loop spans 14 amino acids. The ends lost 4 bases at V and 7 bases at J; junction bases unmatched: 7.

This clone was counted only a few times. The V gene is TRBV5-6, the J gene TRBJ2-1; 9 bases line up with TRBD2. With V trimmed by 1 base and J by 2 bases, 10 bases remained unmatched. Germline V lookup: CDR1 SGHDT, CDR2 YYEEEE. This CDR3 region has 18 residues. This CDR3 reads CASSLYRLAGEPYNEQFF. As DNA, the CDR3 is TGTGCCAGCAGCTTGTATAGGTTAGCGGGAGAACCCTACAATGAGCAGTTCTTC.

The chain joins TRBV6-5 to TRBJ2-2; D is unclear. V lost 8 bases to trimming and J lost 7 bases, with 11 bases between them. The CDR3 has 12 residues. Germline-derived CDR1 and CDR2 are MNHEY and SVGAGI. Written as DNA, the CDR3 is TGTGCCAGCCGCCCAGGTTACGGGGAGCTGTTTTTT. Its protein is CASRPGYGELFF.

The chain links TRBV30 to TRBJ1-1; no clear D gene. V dropped 0 bases and J dropped 5 bases, with 4 bases sitting between them. The CDR3 consists of 11 residues. Germline V gene data show CDR1 as GTSNPN and CDR2 as SVGIG (reference sequence). The CDR3 bases are TGTGCCTGGAGTGTACAAACTGAAGCTTTCTTT. This translates into CAWSVQTEAFF.

The genes are TRBV7-9 and TRBJ1-6; D may be TRBD1 (5 bases). Trimming took 5 bases from V and 3 from J, leaving 8 bases between them. Germline V gene lookup returns CDR1 SEHNR and CDR2 FQNEAQ (reference sequence). CDR3 size: 14 residues. This chain's CDR3 is CASSTDSYNSPLHF. CDR3 sequence (DNA): TGTGCCAGCAGCACCGACAGCTATAATTCACCCCTCCACTTT.

The rearrangement joins TRBV7-9 to TRBJ1-2; TRBD1 might be the D (6 bases). The CDR3 runs to 15 residues. V shed 5 bases and J shed 1 base, with 14 bases lying between them. Germline lookup yields CDR1 SEHNR and CDR2 FQNEAQ (reference sequence). DNA of the CDR3: TGTGCCAGCAGCATCACAGGGCGACTTAACTATGGCTACACCTTC. Translating gives CASSITGRLNYGYTF.

This clone was counted between two and nine times. V usage is TRBV13 and J usage is TRBJ1-5, with D perhaps matching TRBD1 (6 bases). The CDR3 runs 17 residues. From germline, CDR1 is PRHDT and CDR2 FYEKMQ (reference sequence). V was trimmed by 3 bases and J by 0 bases, leaving 15 bases between them. The CDR3, as DNA: TGTGCCAGCAGCTTGGGGGGGCAGATCAATAGCAATCAGCCCCAGCATTTT. Its translation is CASSLGGQINSNQPQHF.

This clone was seen a handful of times. The rearrangement links TRBV5-1 to TRBJ2-7, with D possibly matching TRBD2 (6 bases). The CDR3 loop spans 15 amino acids. Germline V gene sequence: CDR1 SGHRS, CDR2 YFSETQ. The ends were cut back, 5 bases at V and 1 base at J, with 16 bases in the middle. CDR3 DNA: TGCGCCAGCAGAATCCGGGGGACCGGTTCCTACGAGCAGTACTTC. Translating it yields CASRIRGTGSYEQYF.

The J gene is TRBJ2-7, the V gene TRBV7-2; TRBD1 aligns across 7 bases. V trimming: 2 bases; J trimming: 0 bases; junction bases outside the gene matches: 4. The CDR3 runs to 15 residues. Germline-derived CDR1 and CDR2 are SGHTA and FQGNSA. CDR3 DNA: TGTGCCAGCAGCTTAAGGGACAGCTACTCCTACGAGCAGTACTTC. This sequence encodes CASSLRDSYSYEQYF.

The chain links TRBV2 to TRBJ1-1; no firm D call. The CDR3 totals 14 residues. Trimming removed 5 bases from V and 1 base from J, with 11 bases in between. The germline gives CDR1 SNHLY, CDR2 FYNNEI. CDR3: CASSHSAENTEAFF. The CDR3 nucleotides are TGTGCCAGCAGTCATAGCGCAGAGAACACTGAAGCTTTCTTT.

The CDR3 reads CASSFMTGGETQYF. The DNA of the CDR3 is TGTGCCAGCAGTTTCATGACAGGGGGAGAGACCCAGTACTTC. This chain links TRBV27 with TRBJ2-5; 9 nucleotides agree with TRBD1. This CDR3 is built from 14 residues. Germline CDR1 is MNHEY and CDR2 is SMNVEV (reference sequence). With V trimmed by 3 bases and J by 4 bases, 3 bases remained unmatched.

The rearrangement uses TRBV30 and TRBJ2-1, with TRBD2 matching 8 bases. This CDR3 is built from 17 residues. V was pared by 5 bases and J by 0 bases, with 12 bases of the junction left unmatched. In germline, CDR1 is GTSNPN, CDR2 SVGIG (reference sequence). DNA for the CDR3: TGTGCCTGGGACTTTAAGCGGGGGCCGAACTCCTACAATGAGCAGTTCTTC. Encoded protein: CAWDFKRGPNSYNEQFF.

The table lists this clone with a few counts. This chain connects TRBV6-5 to TRBJ2-7, with 8 bases fitting TRBD1. The J segment lost 6 bases and the V segment lost 5 bases, leaving 12 bases of the junction unmatched. The CDR3 runs to 15 residues. The V gene's germline CDR1 is MNHEY and CDR2 SVGAGI. The CDR3 DNA is TGTGCCAGCAGTGGCGCCCTGGACAGGGCGGGCGAGCAGTACTTC. Encoded protein: CASSGALDRAGEQYF.

This sequence joins TRBV4-3 and TRBJ1-2, with 8 bases fitting TRBD1. The germline V gene encodes CDR1 LGHNA and CDR2 YSLEER. The CDR3 is 15 residues long. Germline trimming cut 0 bases from V and 7 bases from J; bases unmatched to any gene: 7. CDR3 in DNA: TGCGCCAGCAGCCAAGATTGGACAGGGTCGTCTGGCTACACCTTC. This sequence encodes CASSQDWTGSSGYTF.

This clone occurred a few times. The chain couples TRBV29-1 to TRBJ2-4; 7 bases align to TRBD2. The germline CDR1 and CDR2 sequences are SQVTM and ANQGSEA. This CDR3 has 12 residues. V dropped 6 bases and J dropped 8; count of bases not matched to a gene: 7. The CDR3 bases are TGCAGCGTGGGGTCGGGGAGGGACATTCAGTACTTC. Translating it yields CSVGSGRDIQYF.

This sequence joins TRBV6-6 and TRBJ1-2; D is ambiguous. Between the trimmed V and J ends, which lost 11 bases and 9 bases, there was a span of 25 bases. Germline CDR1 reads MNHNY; CDR2 reads SVGAGI (reference sequence). The length of the CDR3 is 14 residues. The CDR3 DNA reads TGTGCCGGCGGGCGGTTGCTGTCACTTATGAGCTACACCTTC. This gives the protein CAGGRLLSLMSYTF.

J is TRBJ1-6 and V is TRBV30, with 9 bases lining up with TRBD1. Germline values: CDR1 GTSNPN, CDR2 SVGIG (reference sequence). Trimming at V came to 0 bases and at J to 10 bases, leaving 7 bases not matched to a gene. The CDR3 contains 15 residues. CDR3: CAWSVRGTGNSPLHF. The CDR3 DNA reads as TGTGCCTGGAGTGTACGAGGGACAGGGAACTCACCCCTCCACTTT.

This clone has only a few counts. This CDR3 reads CASSQSLAGGRVTDTQYF. As DNA, the CDR3 is TGCGCCAGCAGCCAATCCTTAGCGGGGGGGCGGGTCACAGATACGCAGTATTTT. The gene calls are TRBV4-3 and TRBJ2-3, with 11 bases matching TRBD2. Per germline, CDR1 LGHNA and CDR2 YSLEER. This CDR3 has 18 amino acids. The ends lost 2 bases at V and 2 bases at J; junction bases unmatched: 9.

The chain recombines TRBV4-1 with TRBJ2-4, with 7 bases fitting TRBD1. The CDR3 consists of 15 residues. CDR1 and CDR2 from the germline V gene are MGHRA and YSYEKL. Losses at the gene ends were 1 base for V and 4 bases for J; bases not matched to a gene: 4. The chain's CDR3 is CASSQVGTAKNIQYF. The DNA for the CDR3 is TGCGCCAGCAGCCAAGTCGGGACAGCGAAAAACATTCAGTACTTC.

The table lists this clone with a few counts. The chain couples TRBV30 to TRBJ2-3; TRBD2 agrees at 7 bases. The CDR3 consists of 15 residues. J gave up 2 bases and V 1 base, and 6 bases lay outside the gene matches. Germline loops: CDR1 GTSNPN, CDR2 SVGIG (reference sequence). The DNA for the CDR3 is TGTGCCTGGAGTGAAGCTAGCGGCCTCACAGATACGCAGTATTTT. Protein sequence: CAWSEASGLTDTQYF.

The rearrangement links TRBV9 to TRBJ2-2; 12 nucleotides match TRBD2. This CDR3 has 15 amino acids. Germline V lookup: CDR1 SGDLS, CDR2 YYNGEE. V dropped 3 bases and J dropped 6; count of bases not matched to a gene: 3. CDR3 DNA sequence: TGTGCCAGCAGCGCTTCTAGCGGGGGGGCCGGGGAGCTGTTTTTT. Translated: CASSASSGGAGELFF.

This clone was picked up a small number of times. V is TRBV6-5 and J is TRBJ2-7; D is unresolved. CDR3 length: 13 amino acids. Trimming stripped 6 bases from V and 3 bases from J, with 12 bases between. The germline CDR1 and CDR2 sequences are MNHEY and SVGAGI. The CDR3 protein is CASSQKRDYEQYF. Here the CDR3 DNA reads TGTGCCAGCAGCCAAAAACGAGACTACGAGCAGTACTTC.

This clone was counted only a few times. The chain recombines TRBV7-2 with TRBJ2-7; possibly TRBD2 for D (7 bases). The CDR3 contains 15 residues. Germline values: CDR1 SGHTA, CDR2 FQGNSA. V shed 4 bases and J shed 3 bases, with 16 bases lying between them. The CDR3 DNA reads as TGTGCCAGCAGCTCACCCCGGGGAGGGGGCTACGAGCAGTACTTC. Encoded protein: CASSSPRGGGYEQYF.

This clone showed up just a few times. The chain employs TRBV2 and TRBJ2-2; D is undetermined. The CDR3 spans 14 residues. V lost 5 bases and J lost 4, with 11 bases in between. Germline values: CDR1 SNHLY, CDR2 FYNNEI. CDR3 DNA: TGTGCCAGCAGTCTGCTAACGGGCACCGGGGAGCTGTTTTTT. Translated: CASSLLTGTGELFF.

The V and J genes are TRBV7-8 and TRBJ2-1; 10 bases line up with TRBD1. Per germline, CDR1 SGHVS and CDR2 FQNEAQ. The trim removed 5 bases at V and 1 base at J, leaving 2 bases unmatched. The CDR3 has 15 residues. DNA for the CDR3: TGTGCCAGCAGCGCGGGACAGGGGTCCTACAATGAGCAGTTCTTC. Its translation: CASSAGQGSYNEQFF.

In its sample, this clone was seen a few times. This chain joins TRBV11-2 and TRBJ1-2; D uncertain. The V gene's germline CDR1 is SGHAT and CDR2 FQNNGV. Trimming removed 2 bases from V and 6 bases from J, with 22 bases in between. The CDR3 is 17 residues long. CDR3 residues: CASSLSPWADQGDGYTF. The CDR3 coding sequence is TGTGCCAGCAGCTTAAGCCCTTGGGCAGACCAAGGCGATGGCTACACCTTC.